This T cell receptor (beta chain) was observed in a study of cytomegalovirus exposure and HLA in healthy donors. Study background: Later analysis reported that the 130 or so validation repertoires shared the platform of the approximately 620 first-cohort repertoires.

The germline gives CDR1 WNHNN, CDR2 SYGVQD (reference sequence). V was pared by 3 bases and J by 4 bases, with 15 bases between. CDR3 length: 15 residues. Method: immunoSEQ multiplex PCR; TCRdb's copy keeps in-frame clones and lacks some. The table lists over 150,000 clones, about 90% of them singletons, with 3% in the top ten. This clonotype originated in a woman aged 18-35 years in good health and CMV-seropositive. The source material was PBMCs. The gene calls are TRBV10-1 and TRBJ1-1; TRBD1 is a possible D gene (5 bases). In DNA form, the CDR3 reads TGCGCCAGCAGTGAAACAGGCTGGGGGGGCACTGAAGCTTTCTTT. It yields the protein CASSETGWGGTEAFF.